This passage covers 19 T cell receptor beta chains from one sample sequenced in a study of cytomegalovirus exposure and HLA in healthy donors. Repertoires were generated with immunoSEQ multiplex PCR, while TCRdb's copy carries only in-frame clones and drops some. Of around 300,000 clones detected, roughly 86% appear once; the ten largest clones hold approximately 0.95%. The sequenced sample was PBMCs. The receptor source for this set is a man under 40 in good health and CMV-seronegative.

The chain uses TRBV5-4 and TRBJ1-1; 7 bases align to TRBD1. The V gene end was trimmed by 10 bases and the J gene end by 1 base; junction bases not matched to a gene: 4. CDR1 is SGHNT, CDR2 YYREEE, per germline (reference sequence). The CDR3 covers 12 residues. The CDR3 DNA sequence: TGTGCCGACGGACAGGCGAACACTGAAGCTTTCTTT. Translating gives CADGQANTEAFF.

The genes are TRBV19 and TRBJ2-7, with D possibly TRBD2 on 5 matching bases. The length of the CDR3 is 14 residues. Germline assignment: CDR1 LNHDA and CDR2 SQIVND (reference sequence). V lost 0 bases to trimming and J lost 1 base, with 7 bases between them. The DNA of the CDR3 is TGTGCCAGTAGTATAGAGGGCGGGTCCTACGAGCAGTACTTC. Amino acid sequence: CASSIEGGSYEQYF.

This chain uses TRBV28 with TRBJ1-2, with 10 bases lining up with TRBD1. The CDR3 contains 14 residues. After removal of 3 bases from V and 7 bases from J, the junction contained 5 bases not matched to a gene. The germline V gene encodes CDR1 MDHEN and CDR2 SYDVKM. CDR3 amino acids: CASSFFGTGAGYTF. The DNA of the CDR3 is TGTGCCAGCAGTTTTTTCGGGACAGGGGCTGGCTACACCTTC.

The chain uses TRBV5-1 and TRBJ2-7; 9 nucleotides line up with TRBD1. The CDR3 is 14 residues long. Germline V gene data show CDR1 as SGHRS and CDR2 as YFSETQ. V trimming: 4 bases; J trimming: 3 bases; junction bases outside the gene matches: 5. The CDR3 DNA is TGCGCCAGCAGCCCCGGGACAGGGAACTACGAGCAGTACTTC. Encoded protein: CASSPGTGNYEQYF.

This clone has more than one count but fewer than ten. This sequence joins TRBV9 and TRBJ2-7; a weak D match, TRBD2 (6 bases). Germline V lookup: CDR1 SGDLS, CDR2 YYNGEE. This CDR3 region has 13 residues. V was pared by 4 bases and J by 7 bases, with 15 bases between. In DNA form, the CDR3 reads TGTGCCAGCAGCCTCGGGGACTGGGGGGAGCAGTACTTC. Its protein is CASSLGDWGEQYF.

The chain joins TRBV10-3 to TRBJ1-2, with 7 bases identical to TRBD1. The CDR3 is made up of 17 amino acids. V dropped 2 bases and J dropped 5; count of bases not matched to a gene: 14. Germline assignment: CDR1 ENHRY and CDR2 SYGVKD. The CDR3 protein is CAISEVVLGGQLYGYTF. In nucleotides, the CDR3 is TGTGCCATCAGTGAGGTCGTCCTCGGGGGACAGCTTTATGGCTACACCTTC.

This clone was seen more than once but under ten times. The gene calls are TRBV19 and TRBJ1-2; TRBD1 is a possible D gene (5 bases). This CDR3 has 15 amino acids. Germline loops: CDR1 LNHDA, CDR2 SQIVND (reference sequence). The V end lost 2 bases, the J end lost 4 bases, and 14 bases lay between the germline ends. CDR3 DNA sequence: TGTGCCAGTAGTATAACAGGTCCCCCGGGCTATGGCTACACCTTC. Its protein is CASSITGPPGYGYTF.

Details on this clone: This sample includes further DNA sequences coding for the same CDR3. This chain joins TRBV18 and TRBJ1-1, with a tentative D call TRBD1 (6 bases). Per germline, CDR1 KGHSH and CDR2 LQKENI. The V end was cut by 3 bases, the J end by 4 bases, with 9 bases between. The CDR3 has 13 residues. CDR3 sequence: CASSPMTGTEAFF. CDR3 sequence (DNA): TGTGCCAGCTCACCCATGACAGGCACTGAAGCTTTCTTT.

This clone was seen a few times. The rearrangement links TRBV4-2 to TRBJ1-5; weak D call: TRBD1 (6 bases). The V end was cut by 3 bases, the J end by 3 bases, with 9 bases between. The CDR3 has 14 amino acids. Germline values: CDR1 LGHNA, CDR2 YNFKEQ. CDR3 sequence: CASSHRGVNQPQHF. The CDR3 nucleotides are TGTGCCAGCAGCCACAGGGGTGTCAATCAGCCCCAGCATTTT.

This rearrangement joins TRBV6-1 to TRBJ1-5; D might be TRBD1 (5 bases). The CDR3 is made up of 19 amino acids. Germline CDR1 reads MNHNS; CDR2 reads SASEGT. The V end lost 4 bases, the J end lost 0 bases, and 22 bases lay between the germline ends. CDR3 sequence (DNA): TGTGCCAGCAGTGGCTCCTTTGGGGGGGGGACTTATAGCAATCAGCCCCAGCATTTT. This encodes CASSGSFGGGTYSNQPQHF.

The rearrangement links TRBV11-2 to TRBJ1-6; TRBD1 aligns across 9 bases. V shed 5 bases, J shed 10 bases, and the junction held 6 bases outside the gene matches. The CDR3 totals 14 residues. CDR1 is SGHAT, CDR2 FQNNGV, per germline. In DNA form, the CDR3 reads TGTGCCAGCAGCATCGGACAGGGGAGGTCACCCCTCCACTTT. Its translation is CASSIGQGRSPLHF.

The chain carries TRBV19 and TRBJ2-1, with D possibly matching TRBD1 (6 bases). V lost 2 bases and J 9 bases, leaving 8 bases between the germline ends. The CDR3 runs 12 residues. Germline assignment: CDR1 LNHDA and CDR2 SQIVND (reference sequence). CDR3 DNA: TGTGCCAGTAGTATAAACAGGGCTGAGCAGTTCTTC. Translating gives CASSINRAEQFF.

The CDR3: CASSPGTHLTGELFF. CDR3 in DNA: TGTGCCAGCTCACCAGGGACACACCTCACCGGGGAGCTGTTTTTT. The chain employs TRBV18 and TRBJ2-2, with D perhaps TRBD1 (6 bases). This CDR3 region has 15 residues. Germline values: CDR1 KGHSH, CDR2 LQKENI. With 2 bases removed from V and 4 bases from J, the gap between germline ends came to 11 bases.

This chain connects TRBV5-6 to TRBJ1-3; 8 bases match TRBD1. Losses at the gene ends were 0 bases for V and 1 base for J; bases not matched to a gene: 9. CDR1 is SGHDT and CDR2 is YYEEEE in the germline V gene. This CDR3 contains 18 residues. The DNA of the CDR3 is TGTGCCAGCAGCTTGGTGGGTCACAGGGGGTCATCTGGAAACACCATATATTTT. The encoded protein is CASSLVGHRGSSGNTIYF.

J is TRBJ2-5 and V is TRBV4-1; D is unresolved. The V and J ends lost 0 bases and 3 bases respectively, with 8 bases between them. The CDR3 totals 14 residues. CDR1 and CDR2 (germline): MGHRA, YSYEKL. CDR3 amino acids: CASSQEAAEETQYF. The CDR3 nucleotides read TGCGCCAGCAGCCAAGAGGCGGCAGAAGAGACCCAGTACTTC.

The rearrangement joins TRBV6-5 to TRBJ2-3; no clear D gene. Germline V gives CDR1 MNHEY, CDR2 SVGAGI. The CDR3 has 13 residues. The V gene lost 6 bases and the J gene lost 10 bases, with 17 bases spanning the gap. The CDR3 reads CASSLNRNGAQYF. The CDR3 region has the DNA TGTGCCAGCAGCCTCAACCGAAATGGAGCGCAGTATTTT.

This clone is a singleton in its sample. The gene calls are TRBV27 and TRBJ1-6, with D perhaps matching TRBD1 (5 bases). The germline V and J ends were trimmed by 3 bases and 5 bases, with 14 bases remaining between them. This CDR3 region has 16 residues. Germline lookup yields CDR1 MNHEY and CDR2 SMNVEV (reference sequence). The CDR3 nucleotides read TGTGCCAGCAGTTTGGTGGGAGGGGTCAATAATTCACCCCTCCACTTT. It is translated as CASSLVGGVNNSPLHF.

The chain is built from TRBV6-5 and TRBJ1-4, with D hard to call. CDR1 is MNHEY, CDR2 SVGAGI, per germline. The V and J ends lost 6 bases and 7 bases respectively, with 12 bases between them. The CDR3 sequence is 13 residues long. The CDR3 DNA is TGTGCCAGCAGCCGGACGCTAGCTGAAAAACTGTTTTTT. Protein: CASSRTLAEKLFF.

This rearrangement joins TRBV25-1 to TRBJ1-1; 7 bases are shared with TRBD1. From germline, CDR1 is MGHDK and CDR2 SYGVNS. The CDR3 has 15 amino acids. With V trimmed by 1 base and J by 6 bases, 8 bases remained unmatched. The CDR3 DNA sequence: TGTGCCAGCAGTGAATCTAGGGGGCTGGGGTCTGAAGCTTTCTTT. Translated: CASSESRGLGSEAFF.